Below, one T cell receptor beta chain is given with its context. In the original analysis: Estimates of nucleated cell counts were drawn from the amplification of reference gene primers. Repertoires were generated with immunoSEQ multiplex PCR, while TCRdb's copy carries only in-frame clones and drops some. Clonal size and the V and J genes are those of that table, whereas D and trimming came from the DNA. The sample has 470,000 or so clones, 70% to 90% seen once. This sample is part of a study of blood T cell repertoires in COVID-19. Across the study: The United States, Italy and Spain were the sources of the acute and convalescent COVID-19 samples. PBMCs, B-cell-depleted T cells, or T cells were the source of the cDNA or gDNA that made up the material.

The length of the CDR3 is 15 residues. Looked up from germline, CDR1 is MNHEY and CDR2 is SVGAGI. Trimming stripped 4 bases from V and 4 bases from J, with 14 bases between. The chain links TRBV6-5 to TRBJ2-1; TRBD2 might be the D (5 bases). Sequenced: peripheral blood. This TCR was sampled from a human donor in a cohort sampled during active COVID-19. CDR3 coding DNA: TGTGCCAGCAGTTCGGGGTGGGCCCGATACAATGAGCAGTTCTTC. This sequence encodes CASSSGWARYNEQFF.